These 11 T cell receptor beta chains came from one sample sequenced in a study of OX40 agonist ivuxolimab in advanced cancers. Sequenced by immunoSEQ multiplex PCR; TCRdb stores in-frame clones only, minus some. The sample includes tens of thousands of clones, roughly nine tenths of them seen just once. Here the sequenced sample was CD4+ or CD8+ T cells sorted from blood, taken in a trial of the OX40 agonist ivuxolimab. These receptors all come from an adult with an advanced solid tumor such as melanoma, head and neck, liver or kidney cancer.

The V and J genes are TRBV5-6 and TRBJ2-7; 11 bases fit TRBD2. Germline CDR1 SGHDT, CDR2 YYEEEE. CDR3 length: 14 amino acids. Trimming at V came to 3 bases and at J to 4 bases, leaving 3 bases not matched to a gene. The CDR3 region is CASSWGTSGYEQYF. Written as DNA, the CDR3 is TGTGCCAGCAGCTGGGGGACTAGCGGATACGAGCAGTACTTC.

The chain combines TRBV11-3 with TRBJ2-7, with unresolved D. V lost 4 bases, J lost 3 bases, and 10 bases lay in between. The CDR3 contains 13 residues. The germline V gene has CDR1 SGHNT and CDR2 YENEEA. CDR3 in amino acids: CASSSDRRYEQYF. In nucleotides, the CDR3 is TGTGCCAGCAGCTCGGACCGTCGCTACGAGCAGTACTTC.

V and J are TRBV5-6 and TRBJ1-4, with D uncertain. This CDR3 comprises 14 residues. CDR1 is SGHDT and CDR2 is YYEEEE in the germline V gene. V was cut by 1 base and J by 8 bases, with 12 bases left in between. CDR3 protein: CASSLTSMEEKLFF. The CDR3 bases are TGTGCCAGCAGCTTGACATCTATGGAGGAAAAACTGTTTTTT.

This rearrangement joins TRBV27 to TRBJ2-7, with 13 bases that match TRBD2. Looked up from germline, CDR1 is MNHEY and CDR2 is SMNVEV (reference sequence). The ends lost 5 bases at V and 7 bases at J; junction bases unmatched: 8. The CDR3 spans 15 residues. CDR3 residues: CASSAGTSGIMEQYF. The DNA for the CDR3 is TGTGCCAGCAGTGCCGGGACTAGCGGGATAATGGAGCAGTACTTC.

CDR3 residues: CASSDGTSGRRQYF. CDR3 nucleotide sequence: TGTGCCAGCAGCGACGGGACTAGCGGGAGGAGGCAGTACTTC. This chain connects TRBV9 to TRBJ2-7; 15 positions agree with TRBD2. Germline values: CDR1 SGDLS, CDR2 YYNGEE. There are 14 residues in the CDR3. After removal of 3 bases from V and 9 bases from J, the junction contained 4 bases not matched to a gene.

The CDR3 DNA reads TGTGCCTGGAATGACGGCCGGAACACTGAAGCTTTCTTT. It translates to CAWNDGRNTEAFF. This chain links TRBV30 with TRBJ1-1, with D uncertain. Trimming shortened V by 4 bases and J by 1 base, and 10 bases separated the two germline ends. Germline lookup yields CDR1 GTSNPN and CDR2 SVGIG (reference sequence). The CDR3 is 13 residues long. The variable domain in full, with the rest retrieved from reference TRBV30 and TRBJ1-1, is SQTIHQWPATLVQPVGSPLSLECTVEGTSNPNLYWYRQAAGRGLQLLFYSVGIGQISSEVPQNLSASRPQDRQFILSSKKLLLSDSGFYLCAWNDGRNTEAFFGQGTRLTVV.

The CDR3 is CASSSGTGGRETQYF. For the CDR3, the DNA is TGTGCCAGCAGCTCCGGGACAGGGGGGAGGGAGACCCAGTACTTC. The gene calls are TRBV5-6 and TRBJ2-5; 11 positions match TRBD1. The CDR3 has 15 residues. With 3 bases clipped from V and 5 bases from J, the junction kept 6 bases outside the gene matches. Looked up from germline, CDR1 is SGHDT and CDR2 is YYEEEE.

The chain uses TRBV28 and TRBJ2-6, with 8 bases matching TRBD1. The CDR3 is 16 residues long. Trimming cost V 5 bases and J 4 bases; bases outside gene matches: 7. Germline V CDR1 and CDR2: MDHEN, SYDVKM. The CDR3 is CASSPRTGTGANVLTF. CDR3 coding DNA: TGTGCCAGCAGTCCCAGGACAGGGACCGGGGCCAACGTCCTGACTTTC.

The chain couples TRBV19 to TRBJ2-1; the match to TRBD2 covers 9 bases. The junction had 4 bases not matched to a gene; V was cut back by 1 base and J by 6 bases. The CDR3 is made up of 15 amino acids. CDR1 and CDR2 (germline): LNHDA, SQIVND (reference sequence). The CDR3 DNA follows: TGTGCCAGTAGTATAGGGGGACTAGCTGGCAATGAGCAGTTCTTC. Its protein product is CASSIGGLAGNEQFF.

This clone showed up just once. The V gene is TRBV7-8, the J gene TRBJ2-5; the match to TRBD2 covers 12 bases. This CDR3 is built from 16 residues. V dropped 5 bases and J dropped 5; count of bases not matched to a gene: 9. Germline V gene lookup returns CDR1 SGHVS and CDR2 FQNEAQ. CDR3 sequence (DNA): TGTGCCAGCAGCCCCAGGACTAGCGGGAAGTATGAGACCCAGTACTTC. Amino acids: CASSPRTSGKYETQYF.

The V call is TRBV13, the J call TRBJ1-4; D is undetermined. V dropped 5 bases and J dropped 4 bases, with 8 bases sitting between them. The CDR3 loop spans 13 amino acids. The germline CDR1 and CDR2 sequences are PRHDT and FYEKMQ (reference sequence). Written as DNA, the CDR3 is TGTGCCAGCAGCCACTCGAGTAATGAAAAACTGTTTTTT. Encoded protein: CASSHSSNEKLFF.